The following is a T cell receptor beta chain sequence with its context. CDR3 length: 15 amino acids. The germline gives CDR1 SGHTS, CDR2 YDEGEE. V lost 3 bases and J lost 5; bases outside the gene matches: 8. Profiling relied on immunoSEQ multiplex PCR, and the TCRdb table lists in-frame clones only, not all of them. The table records about 300,000 clones, roughly 88% of them present only once. Participants, 18 to 89 years old, spanned fewer than 30 US areas. This sample stems from a study of blood T cell repertoires in COVID-19. Study-wide background: The United States, Italy and Spain provided the acute and convalescent COVID-19 samples. T cells, B-cell-depleted T cells, or PBMCs supplied cDNA or gDNA.

The sample consisted of PBMCs or T cells enriched from blood (not recorded which). The source of this sequence is a man under 40 who had recovered from COVID-19. This chain connects TRBV5-8 to TRBJ2-3; TRBD2 agrees at 8 bases. CDR3 nucleotides: TGTGCCAGCAGCTCCGGGGGGGCCGGAGAAGATACGCAGTATTTT. Protein sequence: CASSSGGAGEDTQYF.